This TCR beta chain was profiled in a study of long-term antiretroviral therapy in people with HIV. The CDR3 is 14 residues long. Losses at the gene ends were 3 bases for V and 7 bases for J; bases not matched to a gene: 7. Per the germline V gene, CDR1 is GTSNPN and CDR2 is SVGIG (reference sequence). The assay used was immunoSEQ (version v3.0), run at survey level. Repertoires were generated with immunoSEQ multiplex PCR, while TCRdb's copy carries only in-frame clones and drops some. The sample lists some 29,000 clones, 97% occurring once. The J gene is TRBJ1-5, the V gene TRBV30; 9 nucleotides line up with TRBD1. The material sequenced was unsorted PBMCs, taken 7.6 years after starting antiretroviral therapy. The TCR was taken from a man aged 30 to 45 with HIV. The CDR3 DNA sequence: TGTGCCTGGAGCCTGGACAGGGGCGGCCAGCCCCAGCATTTT. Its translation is CAWSLDRGGQPQHF. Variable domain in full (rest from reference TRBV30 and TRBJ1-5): SQTIHQWPATLVQPVGSPLSLECTVEGTSNPNLYWYRQAAGRGLQLLFYSVGIGQISSEVPQNLSASRPQDRQFILSSKKLLLSDSGFYLCAWSLDRGGQPQHFGDGTRLSIL.